This entry lists 11 T cell receptor beta chains sequenced from one sample in a study of technical replicates of blood from a few donors. The table came from immunoSEQ multiplex PCR; TCRdb's copy has only in-frame clones and leaves some out. Among roughly 92,000 clones, roughly 95% were seen once, and the ten largest hold 0.34%. The source material was T cells isolated from PBMCs. Receptor source: a human donor in good health.

This chain links TRBV2 with TRBJ2-3; TRBD2 agrees at 13 bases. The V segment lost 6 bases and the J segment 6 bases; nucleotides outside the gene matches: 12. The germline V gene has CDR1 SNHLY and CDR2 FYNNEI. The CDR3 is 17 amino acids. The CDR3 reads CASSSSLLAGGPDTQYF. CDR3 in DNA: TGTGCCAGCAGCAGTTCCTTACTAGCGGGAGGGCCTGATACGCAGTATTTT.

The chain couples TRBV4-1 to TRBJ2-5; 16 nucleotides line up with TRBD2. Germline V gives CDR1 MGHRA, CDR2 YSYEKL. This CDR3 is 21 amino acids long. V lost 1 base, J lost 2 bases, and 13 bases stayed unmatched. CDR3 in amino acids: CASSQAMTGTSGRGLQETQYF. CDR3 nucleotides: TGCGCCAGCAGCCAAGCAATGACCGGGACTAGCGGGAGGGGGCTTCAAGAGACCCAGTACTTC.

V gene TRBV9 combines with J gene TRBJ2-2, with D uncertain. CDR1 and CDR2 (germline): SGDLS, YYNGEE. CDR3 size: 12 residues. With 1 base removed from V and 6 bases from J, the gap between germline ends came to 4 bases. The CDR3 reads CASSVRAGELFF. The CDR3 DNA sequence: TGTGCCAGCAGCGTAAGAGCCGGGGAGCTGTTTTTT.

The chain carries TRBV14 and TRBJ2-7, with D maybe TRBD2 (6 bases). Between the trimmed V and J ends, which lost 4 bases and 2 bases, there was a span of 15 bases. The CDR3 has 15 amino acids. Germline V gene sequence: CDR1 SGHDN, CDR2 FVKESK. CDR3 protein: CASSPLGRGTYEQYF. CDR3 nucleotide sequence: TGTGCCAGCAGCCCCCTGGGTCGGGGGACCTACGAGCAGTACTTC.

The chain couples TRBV5-5 to TRBJ1-4; a possible D gene is TRBD1 (6 bases). Germline loops: CDR1 SGHKS, CDR2 YYEKEE (reference sequence). V lost 3 bases and J lost 2, with 8 bases in between. The CDR3 is made up of 14 amino acids. The CDR3, as DNA: TGTGCCAGCAGCTCTAGGGGGACTAATGAAAAACTGTTTTTT. Translated, it gives CASSSRGTNEKLFF.

V gene TRBV4-2 combines with J gene TRBJ2-3; 11 nucleotides agree with TRBD2. J lost 1 base, V lost 0 bases, and 6 bases had no gene match. Germline V gene lookup returns CDR1 LGHNA and CDR2 YNFKEQ. This CDR3 has 18 amino acids. CDR3 in DNA: TGTGCCAGCAGCCAAGATCTGACTAGCGGGACGGGCACAGATACGCAGTATTTT. It encodes CASSQDLTSGTGTDTQYF.

The chain employs TRBV28 and TRBJ2-7; possible D gene TRBD1, 5 bases. Germline CDR1 MDHEN, CDR2 SYDVKM. This CDR3 is 14 amino acids long. Trimming cost V 7 bases and J 2 bases, with 15 bases left between them. CDR3 in DNA: TGTGCCAGCACCGACCCAAAGGGGACCTACGAGCAGTACTTC. This translates into CASTDPKGTYEQYF.

The gene calls are TRBV28 and TRBJ2-5; perhaps TRBD1 as D (7 bases). Germline V gene data show CDR1 as MDHEN and CDR2 as SYDVKM. The CDR3 totals 14 residues. V gave up 10 bases and J gave up 4 bases, with 19 bases separating them. CDR3 residues: CATTTYRGGETQYF. CDR3 DNA sequence: TGTGCCACCACAACCTACAGGGGAGGAGAGACCCAGTACTTC. Full variable domain (missing parts from reference TRBV28 and TRBJ2-5): DVKVTQSSRYLVKRTGEKVFLECVQDMDHENMFWYRQDPGLGLRLIYFSYDVKMKEKGDIPEGYSVSREKKERFSLILESASTNQTSMYLCATTTYRGGETQYFGPGTRLLVL.

This sequence joins TRBV4-2 and TRBJ2-3; 8 bases map to TRBD2. Germline V gene data show CDR1 as LGHNA and CDR2 as YNFKEQ. V was clipped by 3 bases and J by 5 bases; unmatched bases: 10. CDR3 length equals 16 residues. CDR3 bases: TGTGCCAGCAGCCATCAGGAGCGGGAGTTGGGAGATACGCAGTATTTT. It is translated as CASSHQERELGDTQYF.

The V and J genes are TRBV19 and TRBJ1-4; 7 bases line up with TRBD1. V lost 9 bases, J lost 3 bases, and 22 bases stayed unmatched. The germline V gene has CDR1 LNHDA and CDR2 SQIVND (reference sequence). This CDR3 has 19 residues. The CDR3 bases are TGTGCCAGAAGGCTGCCTCCTAATGCCGGGACAGATTCTAATGAAAAACTGTTTTTT. Translated, it gives CARRLPPNAGTDSNEKLFF.

The rearrangement uses TRBV5-6 and TRBJ2-1; 11 bases map to TRBD2. The V gene end was trimmed by 0 bases and the J gene end by 10 bases; junction bases not matched to a gene: 9. This CDR3 has 16 amino acids. Germline-derived CDR1 and CDR2 are SGHDT and YYEEEE. CDR3 loop: CASSLALAGVLEEQFF. CDR3 coding DNA: TGTGCCAGCAGCTTGGCACTAGCGGGAGTTCTGGAAGAGCAGTTCTTC. The complete variable domain, with remaining parts taken from reference TRBV5-6 and TRBJ2-1, reads DAGVTQSPTHLIKTRGQQVTLRCSPKSGHDTVSWYQQALGQGPQFIFQYYEEEERQRGNFPDRFSGHQFPNYSSELNVNALLLGDSALYLCASSLALAGVLEEQFFGPGTRLTVL.